The clone carrying this TCR beta chain has a count of ten or more. Its antigen is unknown. This sample was taken from a study of early T cells in non-severe SARS-CoV-2 infection. For the study at large: Bulk RNA taken from unsorted whole blood was sequenced, leaving chains unpaired. Study results and limitations: Private and CD4 specificities were missed by VDJdb matching, skewed to anti-spike CD8.

The TCR library protocol was used to attach unique molecular identifiers. These identifiers were attached to individual cDNA molecules. TCRdb re-called the 5' RACE reads with MiXCR, one entry per CDR3 protein. Here the sample spans 80,000 to 95,000 distinct CDR3 sequences, roughly 15% being singletons. Sequenced material: whole blood, taken at baseline. This receptor was taken from an adult who was a healthcare worker with PCR-confirmed SARS-CoV-2 infection or an uninfected control (not recorded which).

CDR3 residues: CASSSPDTQYF. DNA of the CDR3: TGTGCCAGCAGTTCCCCAGATACGCAGTATTTT. The chain joins TRBV28 to TRBJ2-3, with D hard to call. The CDR3 has 11 amino acids. Between the trimmed V and J ends, which lost 4 bases and 4 bases, there was a span of 3 bases. Germline CDR1 is MDHEN and CDR2 is SYDVKM.